A single sample gave rise to the 15 T cell receptor beta chains below, sequenced in a study of early T cells in non-severe SARS-CoV-2 infection. MiXCR was run by TCRdb on the 5' RACE reads, yielding one entry per CDR3 protein. The table lists approximately 35,000 distinct CDR3 sequences, less than 5.5% of them singletons. The sequenced sample consisted of whole blood. These receptor sequences come from an adult who was a healthcare worker with PCR-confirmed SARS-CoV-2 infection or an uninfected control (not recorded which).

Here the CDR3 DNA reads TGTGCCAGTAGTGGGACTAGCGGCTCCTACGAGCAGTACTTC. It codes for CASSGTSGSYEQYF. This chain connects TRBV19 to TRBJ2-7, with 11 bases matching TRBD2. Unmatched junction bases numbered 0, after V lost 5 bases and J lost 0 bases. Germline lookup yields CDR1 LNHDA and CDR2 SQIVND (reference sequence). This CDR3 is built from 14 residues.

This clonotype was seen repeatedly, ten times or more. The genes are TRBV21-1 and TRBJ2-3. TRBV21-1 is noted as a pseudogene. The CDR3 contains 10 residues. CDR3 residues: CASSPDTQYF. The CDR3 nucleotides are TGTGCCAGCAGTCCAGATACGCAGTATTTT.

The chain has TRBV9 and TRBJ1-1; TRBD1 matches 8 bases. With V trimmed by 5 bases and J by 1 base, 7 bases remained unmatched. The V gene's germline CDR1 is SGDLS and CDR2 YYNGEE. The CDR3 has 15 amino acids. This CDR3 reads CASSESGTGNTEAFF. In DNA, the CDR3 is TGTGCCAGCAGTGAATCCGGGACAGGGAACACTGAAGCTTTCTTT.

The sample holds a few counts of this clonotype. The chain combines TRBV20-1 with TRBJ1-1; D possibly corresponds to TRBD1 (5 bases). The CDR3 is 16 amino acids. V gave up 0 bases and J gave up 3 bases, with 17 bases separating them. Germline CDR1 is DFQATT and CDR2 is SNEGSKA (reference sequence). CDR3 sequence (DNA): TGCAGTGCTAGAGAACCCCGGGGCTTAGGGGACACTGAAGCTTTCTTT. Protein product: CSAREPRGLGDTEAFF.

This clonotype has at least ten counts. V is TRBV12-3 or TRBV12-4 and J is TRBJ2-7; 10 positions match TRBD2. This CDR3 is 15 amino acids long. The junction had 1 base not matched to a gene; V was cut back by 2 bases and J by 0 bases. Here the CDR3 DNA reads TGTGCCAGCAGTTTAAGCGGGGGGGCCTCCTACGAGCAGTACTTC. This codes for CASSLSGGASYEQYF.

This clonotype came up many times. The chain combines TRBV4-3 with TRBJ2-1; perhaps D is TRBD1 or TRBD2 (5 bases each). Per germline, CDR1 LGHNA and CDR2 YSLEER. Trimming removed 5 bases at V and 5 bases at J, with 13 bases between. The CDR3 sequence is 14 residues long. The CDR3 sequence is CASSSTGRNNEQFF. CDR3 DNA sequence: TGCGCCAGCAGCTCTACGGGACGGAACAATGAGCAGTTCTTC.

This clonotype was counted at least ten times. The chain recombines TRBV4-3 with TRBJ2-5, with D uncertain. In germline, CDR1 is LGHNA, CDR2 YSLEER. V was trimmed by 1 base and J by 5 bases, leaving 5 bases between them. The CDR3 runs 12 residues. CDR3 protein: CASSQGGETQYF. Here the CDR3 DNA reads TGCGCCAGCAGCCAAGGTGGCGAGACCCAGTACTTC.

This clonotype has ten or more counts. The chain recombines TRBV6-2 or TRBV6-3 with TRBJ1-4, with D uncertain. V lost 7 bases and J lost 6, with 18 bases in between. The CDR3 length is 15 residues. Per germline, CDR1 MNHEY and CDR2 SVGEGT. Here the CDR3 DNA reads TGTGCCAGCAACGACGCGAGTCGGACCGATGAAAAACTGTTTTTT. Its protein is CASNDASRTDEKLFF.

The sample holds many counts of this clonotype. The CDR3 loop is CSANGAAYNEQFF. The CDR3, as DNA: TGCAGTGCTAACGGTGCCGCCTACAATGAGCAGTTCTTC. The chain uses TRBV20-1 and TRBJ2-1, with D unclear. CDR3 size: 13 residues. Deletions cut 4 bases from V and 2 bases from J, with 9 bases between. Germline V gene sequence: CDR1 DFQATT, CDR2 SNEGSKA (reference sequence).

The chain has TRBV6-2 or TRBV6-3 and TRBJ1-2, with 7 bases lining up with TRBD1. Germline assignment: CDR1 MNHEY and CDR2 SVGEGT. With V trimmed by 6 bases and J by 3 bases, 10 bases remained unmatched. This CDR3 region has 15 residues. Here the CDR3 reads CASRRGDRLYYGYTF. DNA for the CDR3: TGTGCCAGCAGAAGGGGGGACAGACTCTACTATGGCTACACCTTC.

This clonotype has ten or more counts. The rearrangement uses TRBV10-1 and TRBJ1-1; D is ambiguous. Germline assignment: CDR1 WNHNN and CDR2 SYGVQD (reference sequence). This CDR3 region has 15 residues. Between the trimmed V and J ends, which lost 2 bases and 2 bases, there was a span of 12 bases. In DNA, the CDR3 is TGCGCCAGCAGTGAGAACCCAAACGTAAACACTGAAGCTTTCTTT. It encodes CASSENPNVNTEAFF.

There are many counts of this clonotype. This chain links TRBV6-5 with TRBJ2-2, with D perhaps matching TRBD1 (5 bases). CDR1 and CDR2 (germline): MNHEY, SVGAGI. The CDR3 contains 14 residues. With 4 bases removed from V and 2 bases from J, the gap between germline ends came to 8 bases. In DNA form, the CDR3 reads TGTGCCAGCAGTTTACAGGCTAACACCGGGGAGCTGTTTTTT. Its translation: CASSLQANTGELFF.

The chain joins TRBV6-2 or TRBV6-3 to TRBJ2-3, with D possibly TRBD1 on 6 matching bases. Germline-derived CDR1 and CDR2 are MNHEY and SVGEGT. Trimming cost V 2 bases and J 2 bases, with 8 bases left between them. The CDR3 loop spans 14 amino acids. CDR3 coding DNA: TGTGCCAGCAGTTACCGGGACAACACAGATACGCAGTATTTT. It encodes CASSYRDNTDTQYF.

This clonotype was seen at least ten times. The junction departs from the called germline gene at one end, perhaps through a read error. The V and J genes are TRBV28 and TRBJ1-1; D remains unclear. The germline V gene has CDR1 MDHEN and CDR2 SYDVKM. This CDR3 is 13 amino acids long. The CDR3 nucleotides read TGTGCCAGCAGTTTAAGTAGTATCACTGAAGCTGTTTTT. Amino acid sequence: CASSLSSITEAVF.

There are many counts of this clonotype. This chain links TRBV20-1 with TRBJ2-7, with D perhaps matching TRBD1 (6 bases). Trimming took off 0 bases at V and 9 bases at J, with 18 bases between the two ends. The CDR3 totals 14 residues. Germline V gives CDR1 DFQATT, CDR2 SNEGSKA (reference sequence). In DNA, the CDR3 is TGCAGTGCTAGAGACGTCGACAGGTTCGACGGGCAGTACTTC. It yields the protein CSARDVDRFDGQYF.